Detailed here is one TCR beta chain. Assay: immunoSEQ multiplex PCR; the TCRdb copy retains only in-frame clones and omits some. In the table there are 150,000 to 200,000 clones, about 86% of which are singletons. This sample was included in a study of control samples from healthy donors and cancer patients. What was sequenced was blood. This clonotype originated in a woman in her 30s in good health.

CDR3 sequence (DNA): TGCGCCAGCAGCTTGGTAGCGGGATTATACGAGCAGTACTTC. Translation gives CASSLVAGLYEQYF. V gene TRBV5-1 combines with J gene TRBJ2-7; 8 nucleotides match TRBD2. This CDR3 has 14 residues. After removal of 0 bases from V and 4 bases from J, the junction contained 3 bases not matched to a gene. Germline values: CDR1 SGHRS, CDR2 YFSETQ.